This T cell receptor (beta chain) was identified during a study of blood T cell repertoires in COVID-19. Original methodology: Amplifying reference gene primers gave estimates of nucleated cell counts. Measured with immunoSEQ multiplex PCR; TCRdb has only the in-frame clones, and not every one. V and J calls and clone size are given by that table; D and trimming were obtained from the DNA. The sample contains about 200,000 clones, roughly 82% of which appear only once. The CDR3 runs 16 residues. CDR1 and CDR2 (germline): KGHSH, LQKENI. V lost 3 bases to trimming and J lost 10 bases; unmatched junction nucleotides: 8.

The chain has TRBV18 and TRBJ2-1, with TRBD2 identical over 14 bases. The TCR comes from a human donor in a cohort sampled during active COVID-19. Specimen: peripheral blood. The CDR3 loop is CASSPGTSGSGEEQFF. The CDR3, as DNA: TGTGCCAGCTCACCCGGGACTAGCGGGAGTGGAGAAGAGCAGTTCTTC.